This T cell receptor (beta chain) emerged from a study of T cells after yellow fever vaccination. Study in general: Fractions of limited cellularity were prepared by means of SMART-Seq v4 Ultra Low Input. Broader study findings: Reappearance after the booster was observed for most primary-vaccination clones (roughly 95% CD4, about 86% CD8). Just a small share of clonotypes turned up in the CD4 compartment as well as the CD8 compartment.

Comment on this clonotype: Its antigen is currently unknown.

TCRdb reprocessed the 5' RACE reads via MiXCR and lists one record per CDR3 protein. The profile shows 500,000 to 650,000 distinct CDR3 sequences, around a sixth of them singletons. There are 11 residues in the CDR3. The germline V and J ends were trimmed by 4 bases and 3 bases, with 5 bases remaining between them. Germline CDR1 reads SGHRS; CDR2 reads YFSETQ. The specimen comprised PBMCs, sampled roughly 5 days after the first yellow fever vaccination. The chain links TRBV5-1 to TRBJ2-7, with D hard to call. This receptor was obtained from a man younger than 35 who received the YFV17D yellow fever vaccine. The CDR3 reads CASSRIYEQYV. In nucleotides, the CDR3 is TGCGCCAGCAGCAGAATCTACGAGCAGTACGTC.